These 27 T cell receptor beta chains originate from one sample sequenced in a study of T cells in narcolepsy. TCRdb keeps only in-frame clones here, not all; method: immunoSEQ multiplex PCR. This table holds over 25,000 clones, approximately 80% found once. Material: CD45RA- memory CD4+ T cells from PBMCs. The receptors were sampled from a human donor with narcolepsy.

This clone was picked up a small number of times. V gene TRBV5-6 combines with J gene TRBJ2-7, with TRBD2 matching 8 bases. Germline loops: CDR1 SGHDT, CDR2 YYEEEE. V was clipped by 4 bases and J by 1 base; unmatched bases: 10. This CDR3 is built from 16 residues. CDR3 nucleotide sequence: TGTGCCAGCAGCCCCGGGGGGGGGACATTTTCCTACGAGCAGTACTTC. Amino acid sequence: CASSPGGGTFSYEQYF.

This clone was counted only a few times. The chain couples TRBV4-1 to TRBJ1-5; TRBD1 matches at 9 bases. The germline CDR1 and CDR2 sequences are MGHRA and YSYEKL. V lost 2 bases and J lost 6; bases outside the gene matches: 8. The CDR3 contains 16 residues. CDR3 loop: CASSQQNRGRGQPQHF. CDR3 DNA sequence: TGCGCCAGCAGCCAACAGAACAGGGGGCGCGGTCAGCCCCAGCATTTT.

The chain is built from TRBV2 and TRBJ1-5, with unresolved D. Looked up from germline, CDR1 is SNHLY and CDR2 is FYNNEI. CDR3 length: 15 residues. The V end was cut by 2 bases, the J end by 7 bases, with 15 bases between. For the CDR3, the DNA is TGTGCCAGCAGTGAATTGGGTAGAGAAGGGCAGCCCCAGCATTTT. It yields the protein CASSELGREGQPQHF.

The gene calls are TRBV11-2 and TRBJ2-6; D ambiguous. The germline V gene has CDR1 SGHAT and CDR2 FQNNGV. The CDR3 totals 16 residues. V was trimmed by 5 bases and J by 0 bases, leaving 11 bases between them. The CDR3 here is CASSPTRSSGANVLTF. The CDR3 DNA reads TGTGCCAGCAGCCCGACAAGAAGCTCTGGGGCCAACGTCCTGACTTTC.

CDR3 DNA: TGTGCTAGTGGTTCCATAAGCGGGGGGCTCACAGATACGCAGTATTTT. Encoded protein: CASGSISGGLTDTQYF. V usage is TRBV12-5 and J usage is TRBJ2-3, with TRBD2 matching over 9 bases. V lost 4 bases, J lost 2 bases, and 7 bases stayed unmatched. Germline CDR1 reads LGHNT; CDR2 reads FRNRAP. The CDR3 runs to 16 residues.

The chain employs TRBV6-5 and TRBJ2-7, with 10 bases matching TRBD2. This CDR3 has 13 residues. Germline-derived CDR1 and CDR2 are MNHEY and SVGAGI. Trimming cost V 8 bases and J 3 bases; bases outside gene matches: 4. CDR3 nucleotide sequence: TGTGCCAGCCGACTAGCGGGTTTCTACGAGCAGTACTTC. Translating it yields CASRLAGFYEQYF.

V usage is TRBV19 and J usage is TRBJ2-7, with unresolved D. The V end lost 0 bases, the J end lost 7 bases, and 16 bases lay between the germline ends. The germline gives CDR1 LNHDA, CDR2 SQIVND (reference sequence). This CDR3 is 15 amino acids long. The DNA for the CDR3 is TGTGCCAGTAGTATAGATCTATCAGGCTCACGGGAGCAGTACTTC. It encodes CASSIDLSGSREQYF. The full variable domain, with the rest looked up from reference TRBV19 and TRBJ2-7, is DGGITQSPKYLFRKEGQNVTLSCEQNLNHDAMYWYRQDPGQGLRLIYYSQIVNDFQKGDIAEGYSVSREKKESFPLTVTSAQKNPTAFYLCASSIDLSGSREQYFGPGTRLTVT.

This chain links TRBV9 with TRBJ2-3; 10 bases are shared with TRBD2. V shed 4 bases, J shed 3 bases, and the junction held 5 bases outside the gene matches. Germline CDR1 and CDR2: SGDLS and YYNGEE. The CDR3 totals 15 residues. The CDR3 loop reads CASSPAGGMTDTQYF. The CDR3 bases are TGTGCCAGCAGCCCAGCGGGGGGGATGACAGATACGCAGTATTTT.

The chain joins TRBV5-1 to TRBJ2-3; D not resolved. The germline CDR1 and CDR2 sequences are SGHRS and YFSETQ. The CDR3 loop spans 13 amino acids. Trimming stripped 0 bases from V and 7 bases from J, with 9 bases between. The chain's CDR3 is CASSLDYPNTQYF. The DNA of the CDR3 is TGCGCCAGCAGCTTGGACTACCCGAATACGCAGTATTTT.

In nucleotides, the CDR3 is TGTGCCAGCAGTTTATCAGGCAGGGGTGATACGCAGTATTTT. Protein sequence: CASSLSGRGDTQYF. V is TRBV27 and J is TRBJ2-3, with D possibly being TRBD1 (6 bases). The germline V gene encodes CDR1 MNHEY and CDR2 SMNVEV (reference sequence). This CDR3 region has 14 residues. Trimming removed 0 bases from V and 6 bases from J, with 10 bases in between.

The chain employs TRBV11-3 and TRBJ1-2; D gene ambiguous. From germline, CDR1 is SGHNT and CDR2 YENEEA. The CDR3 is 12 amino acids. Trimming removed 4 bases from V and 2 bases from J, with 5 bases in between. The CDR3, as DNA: TGTGCCAGCAGCTCCGGGAACTATGGCTACACCTTC. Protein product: CASSSGNYGYTF.

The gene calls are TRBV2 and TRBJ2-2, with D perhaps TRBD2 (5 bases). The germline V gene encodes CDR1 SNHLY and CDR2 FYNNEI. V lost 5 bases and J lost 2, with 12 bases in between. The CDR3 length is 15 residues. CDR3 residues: CASSKNGVNTGELFF. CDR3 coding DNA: TGTGCCAGCAGTAAAAACGGGGTTAACACCGGGGAGCTGTTTTTT. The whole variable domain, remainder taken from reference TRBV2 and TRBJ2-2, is EPEVTQTPSHQVTQMGQEVILRCVPISNHLYFYWYRQILGQKVEFLVSFYNNEISEKSEIFDDQFSVERPDGSNFTLKIRSTKLEDSAMYFCASSKNGVNTGELFFGEGSRLTVL.

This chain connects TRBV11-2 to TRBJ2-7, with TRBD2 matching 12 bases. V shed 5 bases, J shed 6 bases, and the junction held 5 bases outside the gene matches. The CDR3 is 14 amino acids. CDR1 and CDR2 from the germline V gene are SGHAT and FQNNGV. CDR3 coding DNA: TGTGCCAGCAGCGGACTAGCGGGGAGGGTCGAGCAGTACTTC. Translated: CASSGLAGRVEQYF.

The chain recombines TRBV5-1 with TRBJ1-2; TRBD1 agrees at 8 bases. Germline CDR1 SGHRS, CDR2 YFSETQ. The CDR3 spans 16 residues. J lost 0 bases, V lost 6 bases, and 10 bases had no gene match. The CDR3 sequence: CASTPGQGRPNYGYTF. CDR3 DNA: TGCGCCAGCACCCCCGGACAGGGACGTCCTAACTATGGCTACACCTTC.

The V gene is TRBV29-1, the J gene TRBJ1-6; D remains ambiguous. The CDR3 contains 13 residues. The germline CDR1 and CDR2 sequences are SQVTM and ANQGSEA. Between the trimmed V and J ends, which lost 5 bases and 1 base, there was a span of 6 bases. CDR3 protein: CSVRGSYNSPLHF. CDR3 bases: TGCAGCGTTAGAGGTTCCTATAATTCACCCCTCCACTTT.

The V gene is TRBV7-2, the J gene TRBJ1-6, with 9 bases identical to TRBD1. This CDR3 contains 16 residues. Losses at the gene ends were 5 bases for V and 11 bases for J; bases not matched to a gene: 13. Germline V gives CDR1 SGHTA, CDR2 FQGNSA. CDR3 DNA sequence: TGTGCCAGCAGCCCGCGACTAACGACAGGGGGGACACCCCTCCACTTT. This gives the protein CASSPRLTTGGTPLHF.

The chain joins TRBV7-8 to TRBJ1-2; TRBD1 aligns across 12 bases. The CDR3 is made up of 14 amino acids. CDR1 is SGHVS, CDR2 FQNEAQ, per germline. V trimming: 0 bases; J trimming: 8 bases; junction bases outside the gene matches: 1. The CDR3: CASSLAGTGGGYTF. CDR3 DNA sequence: TGTGCCAGCAGCTTAGCAGGGACAGGGGGCGGCTACACCTTC.

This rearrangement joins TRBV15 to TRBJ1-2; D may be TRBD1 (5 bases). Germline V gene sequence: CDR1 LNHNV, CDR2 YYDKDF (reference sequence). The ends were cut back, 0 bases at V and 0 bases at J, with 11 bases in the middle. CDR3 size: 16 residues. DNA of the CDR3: TGTGCCACCAGCAGAGATCTCGACAGCTCTAACTATGGCTACACCTTC. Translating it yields CATSRDLDSSNYGYTF.

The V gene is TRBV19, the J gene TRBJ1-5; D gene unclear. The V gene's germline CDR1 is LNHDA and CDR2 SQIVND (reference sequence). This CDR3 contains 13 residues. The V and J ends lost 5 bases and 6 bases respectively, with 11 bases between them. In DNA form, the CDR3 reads TGTGCCAGTAGTTCCCGACGGATTCAGCCCCAGCATTTT. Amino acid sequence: CASSSRRIQPQHF.

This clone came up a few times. CDR3 region: CAISKQYRDLNTGELFF. The CDR3 DNA reads TGTGCCATCAGTAAACAATACAGGGACCTGAACACCGGGGAGCTGTTTTTT. This chain uses TRBV10-3 with TRBJ2-2, with TRBD1 as a possible D gene (6 bases). The CDR3 is 17 amino acids. The germline V gene encodes CDR1 ENHRY and CDR2 SYGVKD. Trimming removed 5 bases at V and 1 base at J, with 17 bases between.

The CDR3 DNA sequence: TGTGCCAGCAATACTGGACAGGGGGCTTTCCACGAGCAGTACTTC. Protein product: CASNTGQGAFHEQYF. This chain joins TRBV2 and TRBJ2-5, with TRBD1 identical over 11 bases. The tail of the sequence fits TRBJ2-7 better, so the J call may be wrong. This CDR3 has 15 amino acids. Germline-derived CDR1 and CDR2 are SNHLY and FYNNEI.

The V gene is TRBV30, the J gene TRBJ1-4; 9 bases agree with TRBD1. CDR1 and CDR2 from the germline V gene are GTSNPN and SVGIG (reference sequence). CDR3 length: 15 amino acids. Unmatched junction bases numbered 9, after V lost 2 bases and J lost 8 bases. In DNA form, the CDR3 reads TGTGCCTGGAGTTCCTCCGGACAGGGGACCGAAAAACTGTTTTTT. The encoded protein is CAWSSSGQGTEKLFF.

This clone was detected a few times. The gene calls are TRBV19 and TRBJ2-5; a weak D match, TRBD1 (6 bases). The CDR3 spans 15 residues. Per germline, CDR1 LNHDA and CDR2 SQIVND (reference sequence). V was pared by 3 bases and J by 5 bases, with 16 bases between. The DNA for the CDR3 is TGTGCCAGTAGTATCTCACAAGGGCAGGGGGAGACCCAGTACTTC. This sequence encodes CASSISQGQGETQYF.

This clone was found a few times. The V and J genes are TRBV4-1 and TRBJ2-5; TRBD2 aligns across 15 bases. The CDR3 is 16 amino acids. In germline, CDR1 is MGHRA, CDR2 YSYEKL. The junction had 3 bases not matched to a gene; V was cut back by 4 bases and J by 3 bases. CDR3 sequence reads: CASSPRTSGGEETQYF. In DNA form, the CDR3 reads TGCGCCAGCAGCCCCCGGACTAGCGGGGGGGAAGAGACCCAGTACTTC.

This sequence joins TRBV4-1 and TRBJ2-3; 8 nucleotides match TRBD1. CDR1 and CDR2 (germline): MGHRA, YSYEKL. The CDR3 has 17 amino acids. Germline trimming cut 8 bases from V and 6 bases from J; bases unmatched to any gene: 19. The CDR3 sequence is CASRPTGGARSLDTQYF. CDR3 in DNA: TGCGCCAGCCGACCAACAGGGGGAGCAAGAAGTTTGGATACGCAGTATTTT.

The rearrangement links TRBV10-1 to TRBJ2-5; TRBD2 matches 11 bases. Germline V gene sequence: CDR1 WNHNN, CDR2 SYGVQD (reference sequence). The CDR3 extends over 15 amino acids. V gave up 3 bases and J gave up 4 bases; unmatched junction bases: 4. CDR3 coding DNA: TGCGCCAGCAGTGACGGGACTAGCGGTCTAGAGACCCAGTACTTC. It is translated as CASSDGTSGLETQYF.

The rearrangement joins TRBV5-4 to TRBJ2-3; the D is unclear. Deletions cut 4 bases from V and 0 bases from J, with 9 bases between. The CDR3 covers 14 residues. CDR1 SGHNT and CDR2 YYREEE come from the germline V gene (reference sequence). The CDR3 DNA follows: TGTGCCAGCAGCCTCCTGGCTAGCACAGATACGCAGTATTTT. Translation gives CASSLLASTDTQYF.